This TCR beta chain was sequenced for a study of blood T cell repertoires in COVID-19. As for the study in general: Samples of COVID-19 (acute and convalescent) were obtained from the United States, Italy and Spain. PBMCs, B-cell-depleted T cells, or T cells provided the cDNA or gDNA that made up the material.

Germline-derived CDR1 and CDR2 are SGHKS and YYEKEE (reference sequence). The CDR3 has 15 residues. V dropped 0 bases and J dropped 1 base, with 9 bases sitting between them. Original processing notes: Amplifying reference gene primers gave estimates of nucleated cell counts. Produced via immunoSEQ multiplex PCR; TCRdb's table is partial and in-frame only. D and trimming come from the DNA, and the V and J calls and clone size come from that table. The profile shows about 80,000 clones, approximately 88% of them singletons. The TCR originated in a woman older than 75 with active or convalescent COVID-19. The genes are TRBV5-5 and TRBJ2-3; weak D call: TRBD2 (5 bases). Sample: peripheral blood. CDR3 DNA sequence: TGTGCCAGCAGCTTGGCCCAGAGGGGCACAGATACGCAGTATTTT. Encoded protein: CASSLAQRGTDTQYF.